These 24 T cell receptor beta chains came from one sample sequenced in a study of blood T cell repertoires in COVID-19. Method: immunoSEQ multiplex PCR; TCRdb's copy keeps in-frame clones and lacks some. The sample records roughly 500,000 clones, about 88% being singletons. Sequenced input: peripheral blood. These receptors came from a young man with COVID-19, enrolled during active disease.

DNA of the CDR3: TGTGCCAGCAGTGTTAGCTCTGGAAACACCATATATTTT. Translated: CASSVSSGNTIYF. The chain combines TRBV2 with TRBJ1-3; D is unclear. With 4 bases removed from V and 0 bases from J, the gap between germline ends came to 4 bases. The CDR3 has 13 residues. CDR1 and CDR2 from the germline V gene are SNHLY and FYNNEI. Drawing the rest from reference TRBV2 and TRBJ1-3, the complete variable domain is EPEVTQTPSHQVTQMGQEVILRCVPISNHLYFYWYRQILGQKVEFLVSFYNNEISEKSEIFDDQFSVERPDGSNFTLKIRSTKLEDSAMYFCASSVSSGNTIYFGEGSWLTVV.

The V gene is TRBV24-1, the J gene TRBJ2-2; TRBD1 agrees at 10 bases. CDR1 KGHDR and CDR2 SFDVKD come from the germline V gene. The CDR3 is 19 amino acids. V lost 4 bases, J lost 1 base, and 11 bases stayed unmatched. The DNA of the CDR3 is TGTGCCACCAGTGACCCCACCGCCCGGGACAGGGGGAACACCGGGGAGCTGTTTTTT. Its translation: CATSDPTARDRGNTGELFF.

The rearrangement uses TRBV4-2 and TRBJ2-1; 10 bases fit TRBD2. Germline V CDR1 and CDR2: LGHNA, YNFKEQ. This CDR3 contains 15 residues. Trimming removed 1 base from V and 8 bases from J; junction bases left unmatched: 5. CDR3 protein: CASSQAGTSAHEQFF. CDR3 nucleotides: TGTGCCAGCAGCCAAGCCGGGACTAGCGCCCATGAGCAGTTCTTC.

The rearrangement joins TRBV27 to TRBJ1-5; possibly TRBD1 for D (6 bases). This CDR3 spans 15 amino acids. Germline CDR1 reads MNHEY; CDR2 reads SMNVEV (reference sequence). The V end was cut by 6 bases, the J end by 3 bases, with 15 bases between. The CDR3 loop reads CASRRTGQLNQPQHF. In nucleotides, the CDR3 is TGTGCCAGCAGACGAACAGGGCAGCTCAATCAGCCCCAGCATTTT.

This rearrangement joins TRBV18 to TRBJ1-6; D is possibly TRBD1 (5 bases). V lost 2 bases, J lost 17 bases, and 16 bases lay in between. Germline CDR1 reads KGHSH; CDR2 reads LQKENI. The CDR3 totals 13 residues. DNA for the CDR3: TGTGCCAGCTCACCAGACAGCCTCGGGGGGTTCCACTTT. Translating it yields CASSPDSLGGFHF. Drawing the rest from reference TRBV18 and TRBJ1-6, the complete variable domain is NAGVMQNPRHLVRRRGQEARLRCSPMKGHSHVYWYRQLPEEGLKFMVYLQKENIIDESGMPKERFSAEFPKEGPSILRIQQVVRGDSAAYFCASSPDSLGGFHFGNGTRLTVT.

The V call is TRBV7-9, the J call TRBJ1-1; D is unclear. The germline V and J ends were trimmed by 1 base and 4 bases, with 7 bases remaining between them. The length of the CDR3 is 13 residues. Germline CDR1 SEHNR, CDR2 FQNEAQ (reference sequence). CDR3 in DNA: TGTGCCAGCAGCTTAGACGCGGGCACTGAAGCTTTCTTT. The encoded protein is CASSLDAGTEAFF.

The chain couples TRBV5-1 to TRBJ2-7; 7 bases are shared with TRBD1. Per the germline V gene, CDR1 is SGHRS and CDR2 is YFSETQ. The CDR3 covers 14 residues. Losses at the gene ends were 4 bases for V and 0 bases for J; bases not matched to a gene: 4. The CDR3 is CASSGGQLSYEQYF. CDR3 DNA: TGCGCCAGCAGCGGGGGACAGCTCTCCTACGAGCAGTACTTC.

J is TRBJ2-1 and V is TRBV14, with D tentatively TRBD2 (5 bases). The germline V and J ends were trimmed by 0 bases and 2 bases, with 14 bases remaining between them. Germline V gene sequence: CDR1 SGHDN, CDR2 FVKESK. The CDR3 has 17 residues. The CDR3: CASSQDLGGLAYNEQFF. The CDR3 DNA follows: TGTGCCAGCAGCCAAGATTTGGGCGGGCTTGCCTACAATGAGCAGTTCTTC.

This chain links TRBV19 with TRBJ1-5; TRBD1 aligns across 7 bases. The CDR3 has 14 residues. Germline V lookup: CDR1 LNHDA, CDR2 SQIVND (reference sequence). V shed 7 bases, J shed 3 bases, and the junction held 6 bases outside the gene matches. The CDR3: CASTPTGLNQPQHF. CDR3 sequence (DNA): TGTGCCAGTACCCCGACAGGGCTCAATCAGCCCCAGCATTTT.

The V gene is TRBV6-5, the J gene TRBJ2-5, with D possibly being TRBD2 (5 bases). Germline CDR1 is MNHEY and CDR2 is SVGAGI. The CDR3 consists of 14 residues. The ends were cut back, 2 bases at V and 7 bases at J, with 14 bases in the middle. In DNA, the CDR3 is TGTGCCAGCAGTTACAGGGAGACGAGAGGGACCCAGTACTTC. It encodes CASSYRETRGTQYF.

V gene TRBV2 combines with J gene TRBJ2-3; no clear D. Between the trimmed V and J ends, which lost 4 bases and 5 bases, there was a span of 13 bases. CDR3 size: 14 residues. Germline CDR1 is SNHLY and CDR2 is FYNNEI. CDR3 DNA sequence: TGTGCCAGCAGTGTCCGCGCAGGTAGAGATACGCAGTATTTT. It translates to CASSVRAGRDTQYF.

The V call is TRBV10-3, the J call TRBJ2-7; 10 nucleotides align to TRBD2. V gave up 3 bases and J gave up 3 bases; unmatched junction bases: 8. The CDR3 spans 16 residues. The germline gives CDR1 ENHRY, CDR2 SYGVKD. Here the CDR3 reads CAISEIWTSGSYEQYF. CDR3 bases: TGTGCCATCAGTGAAATATGGACTAGCGGAAGCTACGAGCAGTACTTC.

The rearrangement uses TRBV4-1 and TRBJ2-2; maybe TRBD2 (5 bases). Germline CDR1 MGHRA, CDR2 YSYEKL. The CDR3 totals 15 residues. V lost 0 bases and J 4 bases, leaving 9 bases between the germline ends. CDR3 in DNA: TGCGCCAGCAGCCAAGATTATCGGGGCACCGGGGAGCTGTTTTTT. This sequence encodes CASSQDYRGTGELFF.

This chain connects TRBV7-8 to TRBJ2-7, with 12 bases matching TRBD2. CDR1 is SGHVS and CDR2 is FQNEAQ in the germline V gene. The CDR3 runs to 14 residues. V trimming: 5 bases; J trimming: 3 bases; junction bases outside the gene matches: 2. CDR3 in amino acids: CASSASGRVYEQYF. The CDR3 DNA sequence: TGTGCCAGCAGCGCTAGCGGGAGGGTCTACGAGCAGTACTTC. The full variable domain, with the rest looked up from reference TRBV7-8 and TRBJ2-7, is GAGVSQSPRYKVAKRGQDVALRCDPISGHVSLFWYQQALGQGPEFLTYFQNEAQLDKSGLPSDRFFAERPEGSVSTLKIQRTQQEDSAVYLCASSASGRVYEQYFGPGTRLTVT.

This clone turned up a few times. The chain combines TRBV7-2 with TRBJ1-3; 7 bases are a match to TRBD1. Germline V gives CDR1 SGHTA, CDR2 FQGNSA. After removal of 5 bases from V and 4 bases from J, the junction contained 8 bases not matched to a gene. The CDR3 contains 15 residues. The CDR3 nucleotides are TGTGCCAGCAGCCCCTCCGGGACAGCCGGAAACACCATATATTTT. Encoded protein: CASSPSGTAGNTIYF. Full variable domain (outside the CDR3, taken from reference TRBV7-2 and TRBJ1-3): GAGVSQSPSNKVTEKGKDVELRCDPISGHTALYWYRQSLGQGLEFLIYFQGNSAPDKSGLPSDRFSAERTGGSVSTLTIQRTQQEDSAVYLCASSPSGTAGNTIYFGEGSWLTVV.

This chain joins TRBV7-9 and TRBJ1-6; the match to TRBD1 covers 8 bases. The CDR3 consists of 15 residues. Looked up from germline, CDR1 is SEHNR and CDR2 is FQNEAQ (reference sequence). With 4 bases clipped from V and 5 bases from J, the junction kept 4 bases outside the gene matches. In DNA form, the CDR3 reads TGTGCCAGCAGCTCGGACAGGGAAGATAATTCACCCCTCCACTTT. Residues: CASSSDREDNSPLHF.

V and J are TRBV19 and TRBJ2-2; 8 nucleotides line up with TRBD1. J was trimmed by 0 bases and V by 6 bases; bases with no gene match: 3. This CDR3 region has 15 residues. CDR1 LNHDA and CDR2 SQIVND come from the germline V gene (reference sequence). CDR3 in DNA: TGTGCCAGTAGGCCGGACAGGGCGAACACCGGGGAGCTGTTTTTT. This gives the protein CASRPDRANTGELFF.

The CDR3: CASSPGRVMSYNEQFF. Here the CDR3 DNA reads TGTGCCAGCTCACCGGGGAGGGTAATGTCCTACAATGAGCAGTTCTTC. This chain uses TRBV18 with TRBJ2-1, with TRBD2 identical over 7 bases. This CDR3 is 16 amino acids long. Looked up from germline, CDR1 is KGHSH and CDR2 is LQKENI. The trim removed 3 bases at V and 1 base at J, leaving 6 bases unmatched.

The V gene is TRBV12-3 or TRBV12-4, the J gene TRBJ1-4; TRBD1 is a possible D gene (5 bases). The CDR3 is 12 residues long. The ends were cut back, 8 bases at V and 5 bases at J, with 9 bases in the middle. Here the CDR3 reads CASSAGNEKLFF. The CDR3 nucleotides are TGTGCCAGCTCGGCAGGGAATGAAAAACTGTTTTTT.

The V and J genes are TRBV2 and TRBJ1-2; no definite D call. The CDR3 runs 13 residues. Germline CDR1 SNHLY, CDR2 FYNNEI. V was pared by 6 bases and J by 0 bases, with 8 bases between. CDR3 nucleotide sequence: TGTGCCAGCAGAGCAGACTCTAACTATGGCTACACCTTC. This sequence encodes CASRADSNYGYTF. The variable domain in full, completed from reference TRBV2 and TRBJ1-2, reads EPEVTQTPSHQVTQMGQEVILRCVPISNHLYFYWYRQILGQKVEFLVSFYNNEISEKSEIFDDQFSVERPDGSNFTLKIRSTKLEDSAMYFCASRADSNYGYTFGSGTRLTVV.

The chain uses TRBV7-9 and TRBJ2-5; weak D call: TRBD2 (6 bases). The germline V gene has CDR1 SEHNR and CDR2 FQNEAQ (reference sequence). V dropped 3 bases and J dropped 5 bases, with 13 bases sitting between them. The CDR3 spans 14 residues. The CDR3 DNA is TGTGCCAGCAGCTTCGAATCCCGGGGGGAGACCCAGTACTTC. It encodes CASSFESRGETQYF.

V gene TRBV5-4 combines with J gene TRBJ1-1; TRBD1 aligns across 8 bases. V lost 2 bases and J lost 2; bases outside the gene matches: 8. The CDR3 totals 16 residues. Germline V gene sequence: CDR1 SGHNT, CDR2 YYREEE (reference sequence). DNA of the CDR3: TGTGCCAGCAGCTTTCATCCCGGACAGGGTAACACTGAAGCTTTCTTT. Protein: CASSFHPGQGNTEAFF.

To note about this clone: The same CDR3 arises from other DNA sequences in this sample as well. The chain carries TRBV6-5 and TRBJ2-2; D ambiguous. The CDR3 spans 15 residues. Germline V lookup: CDR1 MNHEY, CDR2 SVGAGI. V dropped 0 bases and J dropped 2 bases, with 7 bases sitting between them. Written as DNA, the CDR3 is TGTGCCAGCAGTTACTCGAGCCCAAACACCGGGGAGCTGTTTTTT. Its protein is CASSYSSPNTGELFF.

V usage is TRBV7-2 and J usage is TRBJ2-6; TRBD1 matches at 7 bases. J lost 0 bases, V lost 10 bases, and 3 bases had no gene match. The CDR3 sequence is 14 residues long. Germline V lookup: CDR1 SGHTA, CDR2 FQGNSA. CDR3 amino acids: CATGQVSGANVLTF. The CDR3 nucleotides read TGTGCCACAGGACAGGTCTCTGGGGCCAACGTCCTGACTTTC.